This TCR beta chain was captured by sequencing in a study of CD8+CD57+ T cells in acquired aplastic anemia. About the study: Quantities of DNA derived from sorted CD4+ and CD8+ cells averaged approximately 3.3 ug.

General study findings and limits: Between the patient and control groups, CD8+ Simpson's diversity did not differ significantly. Fewer than 30 CD8+ CDR3 sequences were shared between patients and controls.

For CDR3 and TCR beta VDJ profiling, genomic DNA was the template used. TCRdb fed the reads into MiXCR, producing one record per CDR3 protein. The table lists a few hundred thousand distinct CDR3 sequences, approximately 57% of them singletons. Comments on this clonotype: The target antigen is unknown. A much larger clone differs from this one at a single base, so this may be a read error.

This CDR3 has 14 amino acids. CDR1 and CDR2 (germline): LNHDA, SQIVND (reference sequence). Trimming left V 4 bases short and J 9 bases short, with 16 bases between. The chain uses TRBV19 and TRBJ2-4; D assignment may be TRBD1 or TRBD2 (6 bases each). The receptor was derived from a human donor with severe aplastic anemia or a healthy control (not recorded which). The sample was sorted CD4+, CD8+, or CD8+CD57+ T cells (not recorded which) from PBMCs. In nucleotides, the CDR3 is TGTGCCAGTAGTAAGGCAGGGGCGGGAACCATTCAGTACTTC. Translation gives CASSKAGAGTIQYF.